The present TCR beta chain was sequenced within a study of blood T cell repertoires in COVID-19. About the research overall: Collection of acute and convalescent COVID-19 samples took place in the United States, Italy and Spain.

In the original workflow: Researchers report that nucleated cell counts were estimated from reference gene primer amplification. Generated by immunoSEQ multiplex PCR, the TCRdb table keeps only in-frame clones and is missing some. Clone size and the V and J calls come from that table; the DNA yielded D and trimming. This table holds over 250,000 clones, 85% to 90% found once. V was cut by 5 bases and J by 6 bases, with 14 bases left in between. The CDR3 has 14 residues. Germline V gives CDR1 MDHEN, CDR2 SYDVKM. Recovered Cohort 3 donors showed two negative PCRs, clearance, or symptom resolution. This clone was observed a single time.

The chain joins TRBV28 to TRBJ1-5, with D possibly matching TRBD1 (6 bases). This clonotype was obtained from a man aged 35-49 years who had recovered from COVID-19. The source material was PBMCs or T cells enriched from blood (not recorded which). The CDR3 region has the DNA TGTGCCAGCAGTAAACAGGGAGCAGGTCAGCCCCAGCATTTT. Its translation: CASSKQGAGQPQHF.